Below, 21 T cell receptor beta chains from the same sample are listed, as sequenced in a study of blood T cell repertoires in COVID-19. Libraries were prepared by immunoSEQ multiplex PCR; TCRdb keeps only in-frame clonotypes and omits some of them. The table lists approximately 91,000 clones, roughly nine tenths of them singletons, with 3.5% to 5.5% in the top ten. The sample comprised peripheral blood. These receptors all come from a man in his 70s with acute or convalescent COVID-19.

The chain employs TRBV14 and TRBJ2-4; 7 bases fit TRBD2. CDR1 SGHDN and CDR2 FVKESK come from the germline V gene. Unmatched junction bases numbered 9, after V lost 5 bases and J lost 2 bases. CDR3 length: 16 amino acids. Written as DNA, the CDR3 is TGTGCCAGCAGCAAAACCGGGACTACCCCCAAAAACATTCAGTACTTC. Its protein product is CASSKTGTTPKNIQYF. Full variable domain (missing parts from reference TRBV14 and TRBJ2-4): EAGVTQFPSHSVIEKGQTVTLRCDPISGHDNLYWYRRVMGKEIKFLLHFVKESKQDESGMPNNRFLAERTGGTYSTLKVQPAELEDSGVYFCASSKTGTTPKNIQYFGAGTRLSVL.

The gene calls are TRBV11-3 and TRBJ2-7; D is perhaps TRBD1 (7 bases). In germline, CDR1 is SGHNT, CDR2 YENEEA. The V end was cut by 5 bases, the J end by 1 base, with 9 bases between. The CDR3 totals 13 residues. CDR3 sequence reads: CASSAGQSYEQYF. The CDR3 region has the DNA TGTGCCAGCAGCGCGGGACAGTCCTACGAGCAGTACTTC.

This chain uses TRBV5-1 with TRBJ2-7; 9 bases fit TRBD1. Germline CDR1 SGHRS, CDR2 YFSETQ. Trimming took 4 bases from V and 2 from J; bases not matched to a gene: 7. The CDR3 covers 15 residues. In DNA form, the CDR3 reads TGCGCCAGCAGCCAGTCCGGGACAGGGACCTACGAGCAGTACTTC. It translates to CASSQSGTGTYEQYF.

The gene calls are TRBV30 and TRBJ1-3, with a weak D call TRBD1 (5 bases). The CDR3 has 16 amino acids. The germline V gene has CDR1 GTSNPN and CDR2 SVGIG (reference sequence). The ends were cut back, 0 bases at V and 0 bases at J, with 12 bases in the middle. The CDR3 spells CAWSVPRRDSGNTIYF. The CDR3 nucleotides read TGTGCCTGGAGTGTACCCCGCAGGGACTCTGGAAACACCATATATTTT.

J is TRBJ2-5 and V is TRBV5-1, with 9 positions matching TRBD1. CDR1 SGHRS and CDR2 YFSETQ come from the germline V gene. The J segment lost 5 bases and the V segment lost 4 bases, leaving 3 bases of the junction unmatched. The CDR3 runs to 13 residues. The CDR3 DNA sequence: TGCGCCAGCAGCGGGACAGGGTTGGAGACCCAGTACTTC. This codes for CASSGTGLETQYF. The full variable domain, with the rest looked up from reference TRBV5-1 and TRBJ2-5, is KAGVTQTPRYLIKTRGQQVTLSCSPISGHRSVSWYQQTPGQGLQFLFEYFSETQRNKGNFPGRFSGRQFSNSRSEMNVSTLELGDSALYLCASSGTGLETQYFGPGTRLLVL.

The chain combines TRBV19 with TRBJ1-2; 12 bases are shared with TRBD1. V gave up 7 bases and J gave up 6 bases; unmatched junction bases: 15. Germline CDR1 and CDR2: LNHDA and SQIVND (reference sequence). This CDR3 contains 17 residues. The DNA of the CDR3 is TGTGCCAGTAAACTCCCCGGGACAGGGGGCCTCGTTGATGGCTACACCTTC. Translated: CASKLPGTGGLVDGYTF.

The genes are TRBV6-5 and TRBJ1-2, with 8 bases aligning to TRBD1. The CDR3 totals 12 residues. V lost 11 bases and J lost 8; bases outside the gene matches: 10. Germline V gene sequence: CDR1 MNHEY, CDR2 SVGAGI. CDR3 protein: CASSGGTGGYTF. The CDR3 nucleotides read TGTGCCTCCTCAGGGGGCACGGGAGGCTACACCTTC.

CDR3 sequence reads: CASSSAWERLAGGLGFYEQFF. Here the CDR3 DNA reads TGTGCCAGCAGTTCTGCGTGGGAGAGACTAGCGGGGGGGCTTGGATTCTATGAGCAGTTCTTC. This sequence joins TRBV27 and TRBJ2-1, with 14 bases lining up with TRBD2. CDR1 and CDR2 from the germline V gene are MNHEY and SMNVEV (reference sequence). The CDR3 runs 21 residues. Trimming cost V 4 bases and J 8 bases; bases outside gene matches: 22.

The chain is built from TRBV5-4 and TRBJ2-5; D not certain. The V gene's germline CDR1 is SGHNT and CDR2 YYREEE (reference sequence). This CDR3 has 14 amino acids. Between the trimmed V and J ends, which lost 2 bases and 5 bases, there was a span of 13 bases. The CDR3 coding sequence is TGTGCCAGCAGCTTTAGTAGAACTACCGAGACCCAGTACTTC. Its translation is CASSFSRTTETQYF.

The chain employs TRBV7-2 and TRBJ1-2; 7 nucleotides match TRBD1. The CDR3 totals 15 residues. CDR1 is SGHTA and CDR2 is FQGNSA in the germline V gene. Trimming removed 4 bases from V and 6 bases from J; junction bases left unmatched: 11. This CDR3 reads CASSSHPGTADGYTF. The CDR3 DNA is TGTGCCAGCAGCTCCCACCCCGGGACAGCCGATGGCTACACCTTC. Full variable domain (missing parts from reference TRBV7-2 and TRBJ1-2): GAGVSQSPSNKVTEKGKDVELRCDPISGHTALYWYRQSLGQGLEFLIYFQGNSAPDKSGLPSDRFSAERTGGSVSTLTIQRTQQEDSAVYLCASSSHPGTADGYTFGSGTRLTVV.

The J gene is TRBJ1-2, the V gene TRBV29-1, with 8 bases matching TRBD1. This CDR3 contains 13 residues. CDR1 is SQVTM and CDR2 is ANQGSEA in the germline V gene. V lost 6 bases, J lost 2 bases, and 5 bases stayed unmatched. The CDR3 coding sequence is TGCAGCGTACTGGACAGGGAGAACTATGGCTACACCTTC. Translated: CSVLDRENYGYTF.

CDR3 sequence: CASSLGATNEKLFF. CDR3 nucleotides: TGTGCCAGCAGCTTAGGCGCAACTAATGAAAAACTGTTTTTT. The V and J genes are TRBV7-6 and TRBJ1-4; D gene ambiguous. Per germline, CDR1 SGHVS and CDR2 FNYEAQ. This CDR3 region has 14 residues. Trimming took 1 base from V and 0 from J, leaving 3 bases between them. Full variable domain (remainder filled in from reference TRBV7-6 and TRBJ1-4): GAGVSQSPRYKVTKRGQDVALRCDPISGHVSLYWYRQALGQGPEFLTYFNYEAQQDKSGLPNDRFSAERPEGSISTLTIQRTEQRDSAMYRCASSLGATNEKLFFGSGTQLSVL.

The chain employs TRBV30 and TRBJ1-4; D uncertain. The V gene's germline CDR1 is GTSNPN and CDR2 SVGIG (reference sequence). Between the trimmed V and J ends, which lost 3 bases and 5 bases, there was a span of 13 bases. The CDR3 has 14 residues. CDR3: CAWRAGTDNEKLFF. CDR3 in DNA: TGTGCCTGGAGAGCGGGAACAGACAATGAAAAACTGTTTTTT.

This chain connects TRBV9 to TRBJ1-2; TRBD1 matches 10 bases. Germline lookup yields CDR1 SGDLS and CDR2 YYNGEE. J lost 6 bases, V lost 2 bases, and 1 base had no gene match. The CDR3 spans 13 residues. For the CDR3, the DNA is TGTGCCAGCAGCGTCGGGACAGGGGATGGCTACACCTTC. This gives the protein CASSVGTGDGYTF.

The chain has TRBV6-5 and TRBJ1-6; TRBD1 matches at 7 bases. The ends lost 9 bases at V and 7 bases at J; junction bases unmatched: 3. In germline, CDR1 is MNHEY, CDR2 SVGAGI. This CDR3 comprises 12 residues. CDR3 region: CASGQVNSPLHF. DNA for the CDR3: TGTGCCAGTGGACAGGTCAATTCACCCCTCCACTTT.

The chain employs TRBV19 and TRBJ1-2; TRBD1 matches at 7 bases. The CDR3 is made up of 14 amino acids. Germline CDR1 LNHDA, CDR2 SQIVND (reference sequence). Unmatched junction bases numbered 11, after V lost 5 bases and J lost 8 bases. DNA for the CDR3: TGTGCCAGTAGTCCCGACAGGGAGCTTGGAGGCTACACCTTC. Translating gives CASSPDRELGGYTF.

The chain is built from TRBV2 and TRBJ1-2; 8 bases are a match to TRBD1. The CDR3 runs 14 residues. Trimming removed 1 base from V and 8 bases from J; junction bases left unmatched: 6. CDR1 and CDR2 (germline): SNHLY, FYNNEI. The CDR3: CASSEVRQGPGYTF. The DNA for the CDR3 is TGTGCCAGCAGTGAAGTTCGACAGGGGCCGGGCTACACCTTC.

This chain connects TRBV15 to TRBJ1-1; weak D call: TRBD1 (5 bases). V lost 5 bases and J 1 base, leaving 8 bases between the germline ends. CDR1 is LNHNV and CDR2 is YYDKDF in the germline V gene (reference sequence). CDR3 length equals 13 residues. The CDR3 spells CATSGRGNTEAFF. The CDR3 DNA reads TGTGCCACCAGCGGTAGGGGGAACACTGAAGCTTTCTTT.

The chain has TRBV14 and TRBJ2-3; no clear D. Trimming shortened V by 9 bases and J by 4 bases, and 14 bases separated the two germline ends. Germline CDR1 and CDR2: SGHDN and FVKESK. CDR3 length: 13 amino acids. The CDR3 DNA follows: TGTGCCAGGGGTAGAGGAACTGCAGATACGCAGTATTTT. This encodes CARGRGTADTQYF.

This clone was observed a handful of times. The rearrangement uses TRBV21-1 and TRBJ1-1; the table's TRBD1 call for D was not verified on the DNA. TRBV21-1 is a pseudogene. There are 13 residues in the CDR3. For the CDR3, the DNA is TGTGCCAGCAACCCAGGGGCGAACACTGAAGCTTTCTTT. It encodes CASNPGANTEAFF.

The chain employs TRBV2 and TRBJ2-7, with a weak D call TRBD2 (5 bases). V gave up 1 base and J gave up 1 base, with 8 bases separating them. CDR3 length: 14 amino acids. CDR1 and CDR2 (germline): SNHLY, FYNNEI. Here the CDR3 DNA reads TGTGCCAGCAGTGAAGGCGGACTTTCCTACGAGCAGTACGTC. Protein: CASSEGGLSYEQYV.